This passage covers 23 T cell receptor beta chains from one sample sequenced in a study of OX40 agonist ivuxolimab in advanced cancers. Produced via immunoSEQ multiplex PCR; TCRdb's table is partial and in-frame only. This sample carries tens of thousands of clones, 90% to 95% of them seen once, and the ten largest clones take around 4.2%. The sequences come from CD4+ or CD8+ T cells sorted from blood, collected in a trial of the OX40 agonist ivuxolimab. The receptors were sampled from an adult with an advanced solid tumor such as melanoma, head and neck, liver or kidney cancer.

The V call is TRBV27, the J call TRBJ1-2; 9 nucleotides line up with TRBD1. The CDR3 totals 16 residues. Trimming at V came to 3 bases and at J to 4 bases, leaving 9 bases not matched to a gene. Germline loops: CDR1 MNHEY, CDR2 SMNVEV (reference sequence). The CDR3 is CASSFLGGQGLYGYTF. The CDR3 region has the DNA TGTGCCAGCAGTTTCCTCGGGGGACAGGGCCTCTATGGCTACACCTTC.

J is TRBJ2-7 and V is TRBV4-2; 10 bases map to TRBD2. Unmatched junction bases numbered 11, after V lost 0 bases and J lost 3 bases. The CDR3 runs to 18 residues. CDR1 is LGHNA and CDR2 is YNFKEQ in the germline V gene. Written as DNA, the CDR3 is TGTGCCAGCAGCCAAGATGGGCTGAGTACTAGCGGGGTCTACGAGCAGTACTTC. It yields the protein CASSQDGLSTSGVYEQYF.

V gene TRBV7-2 combines with J gene TRBJ2-1, with 11 bases lining up with TRBD2. Germline-derived CDR1 and CDR2 are SGHTA and FQGNSA. Germline trimming cut 3 bases from V and 0 bases from J; bases unmatched to any gene: 1. This CDR3 is built from 16 residues. The CDR3 sequence: CASSLGLADSYNEQFF. In DNA, the CDR3 is TGTGCCAGCAGCTTGGGACTAGCGGACTCCTACAATGAGCAGTTCTTC.

The chain couples TRBV2 to TRBJ2-1; tentative D call: TRBD1 (6 bases). Trimming removed 3 bases from V and 12 bases from J, with 21 bases in between. This CDR3 region has 15 residues. Germline CDR1 is SNHLY and CDR2 is FYNNEI. In DNA form, the CDR3 reads TGTGCCAGCAGTGAGCCGGGCGGAGTACTACAGGGGCAGTTCTTC. This encodes CASSEPGGVLQGQFF.

This chain joins TRBV4-1 and TRBJ2-2, with TRBD1 matching over 9 bases. This CDR3 is 15 amino acids long. Germline V lookup: CDR1 MGHRA, CDR2 YSYEKL. The trim removed 3 bases at V and 2 bases at J, leaving 1 base unmatched. The chain's CDR3 is CASSHTGGNTGELFF. CDR3 nucleotides: TGCGCCAGCAGCCATACAGGGGGCAACACCGGGGAGCTGTTTTTT.

J is TRBJ1-6 and V is TRBV15, with 8 bases identical to TRBD1. V was clipped by 3 bases and J by 6 bases; unmatched bases: 19. CDR1 LNHNV and CDR2 YYDKDF come from the germline V gene (reference sequence). This CDR3 contains 20 residues. CDR3 sequence (DNA): TGTGCCACCAGCAGGCCCCTAGGACAGGGAAAGTACTGGGGTAATTCACCCCTCCACTTT. Residues: CATSRPLGQGKYWGNSPLHF.

The genes are TRBV11-2 and TRBJ2-7, with a tentative D call TRBD1 (5 bases). V lost 1 base, J lost 7 bases, and 11 bases lay in between. Germline lookup yields CDR1 SGHAT and CDR2 FQNNGV. The CDR3 has 13 residues. CDR3 sequence reads: CASSLVRTHEQYV. The CDR3 region has the DNA TGTGCCAGCAGCTTAGTCCGGACACATGAGCAGTACGTC.

This chain uses TRBV19 with TRBJ1-2; TRBD1 agrees at 7 bases. The CDR3 loop spans 13 amino acids. V dropped 5 bases and J dropped 10; count of bases not matched to a gene: 10. Germline V CDR1 and CDR2: LNHDA, SQIVND (reference sequence). The CDR3 region has the DNA TGTGCCAGTAGTCCATGGGGGACAGAGGACTACACCTTC. Protein product: CASSPWGTEDYTF. Based on the CDR3 plus reference TRBV19 and TRBJ1-2, the full variable domain is DGGITQSPKYLFRKEGQNVTLSCEQNLNHDAMYWYRQDPGQGLRLIYYSQIVNDFQKGDIAEGYSVSREKKESFPLTVTSAQKNPTAFYLCASSPWGTEDYTFGSGTRLTVV.

This rearrangement joins TRBV15 to TRBJ2-1, with D unresolved. In germline, CDR1 is LNHNV, CDR2 YYDKDF (reference sequence). The V end was cut by 1 base, the J end by 2 bases, with 9 bases between. The CDR3 is 15 residues long. The CDR3 DNA reads as TGTGCCACCAGCAGAGTCACGGTTACCTACAATGAGCAGTTCTTC. Translating gives CATSRVTVTYNEQFF.

This chain joins TRBV27 and TRBJ2-3, with a tentative D call TRBD1 (6 bases). This CDR3 spans 14 amino acids. In germline, CDR1 is MNHEY, CDR2 SMNVEV (reference sequence). V lost 3 bases, J lost 6 bases, and 13 bases lay in between. The CDR3 bases are TGTGCCAGCAGTTTCCACCCAGGGGTGGATACGCAGTATTTT. Its protein is CASSFHPGVDTQYF.

V usage is TRBV5-4 and J usage is TRBJ2-1; the D is unclear. Trimming removed 3 bases from V and 11 bases from J, with 21 bases in between. This CDR3 region has 15 residues. Germline CDR1 reads SGHNT; CDR2 reads YYREEE (reference sequence). Here the CDR3 reads CASSSFPGPEQKQFF. Here the CDR3 DNA reads TGTGCCAGCAGCTCTTTCCCTGGACCCGAGCAGAAGCAGTTCTTC.

The genes are TRBV5-1 and TRBJ1-4, with D perhaps matching TRBD1 (6 bases). V shed 4 bases and J shed 2 bases, with 12 bases lying between them. Germline V gene data show CDR1 as SGHRS and CDR2 as YFSETQ. This CDR3 has 15 amino acids. This CDR3 is CASSPGQKTNEKLFF. The CDR3 DNA follows: TGCGCCAGCAGCCCTGGACAGAAGACTAATGAAAAACTGTTTTTT. The full variable domain, completed using reference TRBV5-1 and TRBJ1-4, is KAGVTQTPRYLIKTRGQQVTLSCSPISGHRSVSWYQQTPGQGLQFLFEYFSETQRNKGNFPGRFSGRQFSNSRSEMNVSTLELGDSALYLCASSPGQKTNEKLFFGSGTQLSVL.

The chain links TRBV2 to TRBJ1-1; no clear D. V lost 0 bases to trimming and J lost 8 bases, with 4 bases between them. The germline gives CDR1 SNHLY, CDR2 FYNNEI. The CDR3 extends over 11 amino acids. CDR3 nucleotides: TGTGCCAGCAGTGAAGCTCCGGAAGCTTTCTTT. It specifies CASSEAPEAFF.

The genes are TRBV5-8 and TRBJ2-5, with 8 bases that match TRBD1. This CDR3 comprises 15 residues. With V trimmed by 5 bases and J by 3 bases, 9 bases remained unmatched. The germline V gene encodes CDR1 SGHTS and CDR2 YDEGEE. The CDR3 DNA reads as TGTGCCAGCAGTTGGGGGGACAGGAGAAAAGAGACCCAGTACTTC. Protein sequence: CASSWGDRRKETQYF.

The J gene is TRBJ2-2, the V gene TRBV7-9, with D unclear. The CDR3 covers 16 residues. Germline V CDR1 and CDR2: SEHNR, FQNEAQ (reference sequence). V lost 5 bases and J lost 4, with 17 bases in between. The chain's CDR3 is CASSPGVGSATGELFF. DNA of the CDR3: TGTGCCAGCAGCCCCGGAGTTGGATCGGCCACCGGGGAGCTGTTTTTT.

This clone was found a few times. The chain recombines TRBV6-4 with TRBJ1-5; possibly TRBD1 for D (6 bases). CDR3 length equals 14 residues. The germline V gene encodes CDR1 MRHNA and CDR2 SNTAGT. Between the trimmed V and J ends, which lost 5 bases and 4 bases, there was a span of 12 bases. The CDR3 spells CASSQDSGNQPQHF. The DNA for the CDR3 is TGTGCCAGCAGTCAGGACAGCGGGAATCAGCCCCAGCATTTT.

The chain combines TRBV9 with TRBJ2-7; 10 nucleotides match TRBD2. The germline gives CDR1 SGDLS, CDR2 YYNGEE. The CDR3 has 18 residues. Trimming cost V 4 bases and J 3 bases; bases outside gene matches: 16. The CDR3, as DNA: TGTGCCAGCAGCCCCCACCCTTTAGCGGGAGGACCCCTCTACGAGCAGTACTTC. This translates into CASSPHPLAGGPLYEQYF.

The chain recombines TRBV9 with TRBJ2-3; tentatively, D is TRBD2 (6 bases). The CDR3 runs to 16 residues. The germline gives CDR1 SGDLS, CDR2 YYNGEE. The V and J ends lost 6 bases and 0 bases respectively, with 17 bases between them. The CDR3, as DNA: TGTGCCAGCACAGACGGGGGATTCCCTAGCACAGATACGCAGTATTTT. Translation: CASTDGGFPSTDTQYF.

A few counts support this clone. The rearrangement joins TRBV13 to TRBJ2-1; 10 bases match TRBD2. The junction had 7 bases not matched to a gene; V was cut back by 5 bases and J by 6 bases. The CDR3 consists of 15 residues. Germline CDR1 and CDR2: PRHDT and FYEKMQ (reference sequence). CDR3 in amino acids: CASSLLAGGINEQFF. The DNA for the CDR3 is TGTGCCAGCAGCCTATTAGCGGGAGGCATCAATGAGCAGTTCTTC.

This rearrangement joins TRBV12-2 to TRBJ1-1; the table gives TRBD1 as D, unverified against the DNA. TRBV12-2 is a pseudogene locus. The CDR3 has 13 amino acids. The CDR3 DNA follows: TGTGCAAGTCGCTCGGGACAGAGCTATGAAGCTTTCTTT. This encodes CASRSGQSYEAFF.

This clone is categorized as medium-sized. V usage is TRBV23-1 and J usage is TRBJ1-1; a possible D gene is TRBD1 (5 bases). TRBV23-1 is given ORF status, its function remaining uncertain. The CDR3 consists of 14 residues. Between the trimmed V and J ends, which lost 2 bases and 2 bases, there was a span of 9 bases. CDR3 bases: TGCGCCAGCAGTCAAAAGGACACCAACACTGAAGCTTTCTTT. As protein: CASSQKDTNTEAFF.

The chain has TRBV7-9 and TRBJ1-1; 10 bases map to TRBD1. The CDR3 covers 15 residues. Unmatched junction bases numbered 7, after V lost 3 bases and J lost 6 bases. Germline loops: CDR1 SEHNR, CDR2 FQNEAQ (reference sequence). In DNA, the CDR3 is TGTGCCAGCAGCTTTTTGGGACAGGGGTCGGCTGAAGCTTTCTTT. It specifies CASSFLGQGSAEAFF.

V usage is TRBV28 and J usage is TRBJ1-1; a possible D gene is TRBD1 (6 bases). Germline loops: CDR1 MDHEN, CDR2 SYDVKM. The CDR3 is 15 amino acids. V shed 1 base and J shed 2 bases, with 11 bases lying between them. The CDR3 DNA is TGTGCCAGCAGTTTATCCCCAGGGGTTAACACTGAAGCTTTCTTT. Protein product: CASSLSPGVNTEAFF.